This T cell receptor beta chain originates from a study of blood T cell repertoires in COVID-19. About the study: The United States, Italy and Spain supplied acute and convalescent COVID-19 samples. Sources were T cells, B-cell-depleted T cells, or PBMCs; the material itself was cDNA or gDNA.

In the original processing: Reference gene primer amplification gave nucleated cell count estimates. The data were produced by immunoSEQ multiplex PCR, yet TCRdb's version contains in-frame clones alone and is incomplete. That table gives V, J and clone size, and the DNA gave D and trimming. The sample shows about 370,000 clones, around 87% of them seen only once. This CDR3 is 15 amino acids long. The germline gives CDR1 SGHTA, CDR2 FQGNSA. The V gene lost 3 bases and the J gene lost 4 bases, with 14 bases spanning the gap. One Seattle source followed patients from active infection through their disease course.

Sample: peripheral blood. The chain carries TRBV7-2 and TRBJ2-3; D possibly corresponds to TRBD2 (6 bases). The origin of this receptor is a young woman with COVID-19, enrolled during active disease. This CDR3 reads CASSFGGVAADTQYF. The CDR3 coding sequence is TGTGCCAGCAGCTTCGGGGGAGTCGCGGCAGATACGCAGTATTTT.